The text below deals with one TCR beta chain. Its antigen remains unidentified. The entry originates in a study of T cell responses to AZD1222 COVID-19 vaccine. Study outcomes and limitations: It should be noted that donors were predominantly white British and more often female, and clonal diversity was possibly underestimated. At baseline, just a handful of AZD1222 recipients tested seropositive. At 160-218 and 743-854, vaccine-associated CD4 TCRs were dominant, and they spanned spike.

TCRdb's table, derived via immunoSEQ multiplex PCR, lists solely in-frame clones and lacks some. The sample consists of about 120,000 clones, around nine tenths of them appearing once. J was trimmed by 7 bases and V by 2 bases; bases with no gene match: 10. This CDR3 is 16 amino acids long. Per germline, CDR1 LGHDT and CDR2 YNNKEL (reference sequence). The rearrangement joins TRBV3-1 (or the pseudogene TRBV3-2) to TRBJ2-2; 7 nucleotides agree with TRBD2. This sequence was found in an adult who received the AZD1222 COVID-19 vaccine. Source: peripheral blood, taken 28 days after the second AZD1222 dose. The DNA for the CDR3 is TGTGCCAGCAGCCAAATGGCGGGAGAGGTGGGCGGGGAGCTGTTTTTT. Its protein product is CASSQMAGEVGGELFF.